A single T cell receptor (beta chain) is shown here with its context. Antigen unknown. UMI labels and 5' RACE were used to prepare the TRB cDNA libraries. TCRdb re-analyzed the 5' RACE reads; it lists each CDR3 protein once, without DNA. This table lists approximately 98,000 distinct CDR3 sequences. Germline-derived CDR1 and CDR2 are SQVTM and ANQGSEA. There are 13 residues in the CDR3. The record originates from a study of CXCR3-negative and CXCR3-positive naive CD8 T cells. Whole-study findings and limits: A higher hydrophobicity marked the TRB CDR3s of CXCR3-positive naive cells versus CXCR3-negative naive cells.

Phenotypically, naive CD8+ T cells corresponded to CD45RO-CCR7+CD27+CD95-. The source of this sequence is a human donor in good health. Some clones in this sample may be carry-over from other donors' samples. What was sequenced was naive CXCR3+ CD8+ T cells from blood. The sample's subset: CD45RO-CCR7+CD27+CD95- naive CD8+ T cells expressing CXCR3 (TNR3+). This chain connects TRBV29-1 to TRBJ2-7; TCRdb names TRBD1, which stays unverified in the absence of DNA. The CDR3 spells CSVAGGGPYEQYF.